This T cell receptor (beta chain) was sequenced in a study of type 1 and type 2 diabetes patients. For the study at large: Participants included type 1 and type 2 diabetes patients plus nondiabetic controls. T cells were magnetically sorted from PBMCs as CD4+ or CD8+ subsets.

Overall study findings and caveats: A median of one highly-expanded CD4+ clone, covering 3% to 4% of reads, occurred in type 2 diabetes.

The ends were cut back, 3 bases at V and 3 bases at J, with 21 bases in the middle. The germline V gene encodes CDR1 SGHVS and CDR2 FQNEAQ. The CDR3 is made up of 18 amino acids. This clonotype has a handful of counts. Its target is not known. PCR was run on genomic DNA. A primer set of 30 forward and 13 reverse primers amplified the CDR3. TCRdb reprocessed the multiplex PCR reads with MiXCR, giving one entry per CDR3 protein. The sample lists fewer than 350,000 distinct CDR3 sequences, roughly 44% occurring once. Other autoimmune diseases and infections within the past four weeks excluded donors. Sequenced: peripheral blood mononuclear cells (PBMCs). J is TRBJ2-1 and V is TRBV7-8; tentatively, D is TRBD2 (6 bases). The clonotype comes from a man in his late teens or twenties with type 2 diabetes. The chain's CDR3 is CASSLDYSLDGNYNEQFF. The CDR3 nucleotides are TGTGCCAGCAGCTTGGACTACTCCCTGGACGGTAACTACAATGAGCAGTTCTTC.